These 17 T cell receptor beta chains originate from one sample sequenced in a study of identical twins (TCRdb year 2016). To prepare the library, 5' RACE was applied. TCRdb names Illumina HiSeq 2000 as the instrument used. The raw public data were reprocessed by TCRdb itself: fastp quality trimming at Q25, MiXCR clonotype calling, in-frame beta chains only. A single entry per CDR3 protein holds the most common genes and DNA from its merged rows. In this sample the table shows 450,000 or so distinct CDR3 sequences, less than 20% of which occur a single time. Jointly, the top ten make up less than 15% of the sample. The source material was naive T cells sorted from blood. This specimen's cell subset or site label, per the study, means: cells isolated with a human naive T-cell isolation kit. The receptors derive from a man over 45 in good health.

This sequence joins TRBV5-1 and TRBJ2-6, with D possibly being TRBD2 (5 bases). Trimming stripped 2 bases from V and 1 base from J, with 7 bases between. This CDR3 comprises 15 residues. The germline CDR1 and CDR2 sequences are SGHRS and YFSETQ. For the CDR3, the DNA is TGCGCCAGCAGCTTTGAGGGATCTGGGGCCAACGTCCTGACTTTC. Its translation: CASSFEGSGANVLTF.

This clonotype was seen many times. This rearrangement joins TRBV28 to TRBJ2-7; possible D gene TRBD2, 5 bases. The CDR3 consists of 13 residues. With 6 bases removed from V and 0 bases from J, the gap between germline ends came to 9 bases. Germline assignment: CDR1 MDHEN and CDR2 SYDVKM. The DNA of the CDR3 is TGTGCCAGCAGCTTTGGGAGCTCCTACGAGCAGTACTTC. Its protein product is CASSFGSSYEQYF.

This clonotype was found a few times. The CDR3: CASGTRPNYGYTF. DNA for the CDR3: TGTGCCAGCGGAACGCGGCCTAACTATGGCTACACCTTC. The V gene is TRBV6-1, the J gene TRBJ1-2; D gene unclear. The CDR3 loop spans 13 amino acids. Trimming took off 8 bases at V and 0 bases at J, with 10 bases between the two ends. Germline lookup yields CDR1 MNHNS and CDR2 SASEGT.

V usage is TRBV5-1 and J usage is TRBJ2-3, with D unclear. The germline CDR1 and CDR2 sequences are SGHRS and YFSETQ. This CDR3 is built from 14 residues. V lost 4 bases to trimming and J lost 3 bases, with 12 bases between them. CDR3 nucleotide sequence: TGCGCCAGCAGCACCCTACCCGGGACAGATACGCAGTATTTT. Encoded protein: CASSTLPGTDTQYF. The full variable domain, rest sourced from reference TRBV5-1 and TRBJ2-3, is KAGVTQTPRYLIKTRGQQVTLSCSPISGHRSVSWYQQTPGQGLQFLFEYFSETQRNKGNFPGRFSGRQFSNSRSEMNVSTLELGDSALYLCASSTLPGTDTQYFGPGTRLTVL.

This clonotype was seen a few times. V usage is TRBV18 and J usage is TRBJ2-1; no firm D call. This CDR3 is 12 amino acids long. Germline-derived CDR1 and CDR2 are KGHSH and LQKENI. V dropped 5 bases and J dropped 9 bases, with 11 bases sitting between them. The CDR3 region is CASSTSSGEQFF. The CDR3 region has the DNA TGTGCCAGCTCAACGTCGAGTGGTGAGCAGTTCTTC.

This clonotype has only a few counts. The rearrangement joins TRBV20-1 to TRBJ2-5; 10 bases align to TRBD2. Trimming cost V 0 bases and J 4 bases; bases outside gene matches: 5. The CDR3 has 15 residues. Germline CDR1 DFQATT, CDR2 SNEGSKA (reference sequence). CDR3 in amino acids: CSARDQSGGAETQYF. CDR3 in DNA: TGCAGTGCTAGAGATCAGAGCGGGGGGGCAGAGACCCAGTACTTC.

This clonotype was detected ten times or more. In nucleotides, the CDR3 is TGTGCCGTAAGGGACGGAAATCAGCCCCAGCATTTT. Translation gives CAVRDGNQPQHF. The V call is TRBV12-3 or TRBV12-4, the J call TRBJ1-5, with D perhaps matching TRBD1 (5 bases). The CDR3 sequence is 12 residues long. The V end lost 11 bases, the J end lost 4 bases, and 12 bases lay between the germline ends.

The V gene is TRBV5-1, the J gene TRBJ2-3; D uncertain. V shed 0 bases and J shed 0 bases, with 11 bases lying between them. Germline CDR1 is SGHRS and CDR2 is YFSETQ. The CDR3 contains 16 residues. The CDR3 is CASSLGNRISTDTQYF. CDR3 sequence (DNA): TGCGCCAGCAGCTTGGGGAACCGTATCAGCACAGATACGCAGTATTTT.

This clonotype occurred a few times. The rearrangement joins TRBV18 to TRBJ2-7; 11 bases are a match to TRBD2. There are 15 residues in the CDR3. CDR1 and CDR2 from the germline V gene are KGHSH and LQKENI. After removal of 0 bases from V and 2 bases from J, the junction contained 0 bases not matched to a gene. CDR3 in amino acids: CASSPPSGRAYEQYF. For the CDR3, the DNA is TGTGCCAGCTCACCACCTAGCGGGAGGGCCTACGAGCAGTACTTC.

This clonotype was observed a handful of times. The rearrangement joins TRBV24-1 to TRBJ2-7; possible D gene TRBD1, 5 bases. Germline CDR1 and CDR2: KGHDR and SFDVKD. The CDR3 is 13 amino acids. Trimming removed 3 bases from V and 7 bases from J, with 12 bases in between. CDR3 sequence: CATSDGAAEEQYF. Here the CDR3 DNA reads TGTGCCACCAGTGATGGGGCGGCGGAGGAGCAGTACTTC.

The chain joins TRBV4-1 to TRBJ1-2; the D is unclear. This CDR3 has 13 amino acids. V dropped 6 bases and J dropped 4 bases, with 12 bases sitting between them. The germline V gene encodes CDR1 MGHRA and CDR2 YSYEKL. The DNA for the CDR3 is TGCGCCAGCAGTCCCTGGACCCGCTATGGCTACACCTTC. It specifies CASSPWTRYGYTF.

This clonotype was observed a few times. This chain joins TRBV11-2 and TRBJ2-5; no reliable D call. The V gene's germline CDR1 is SGHAT and CDR2 FQNNGV. V was clipped by 4 bases and J by 6 bases, with 15 bases between them. This CDR3 comprises 14 residues. CDR3 protein: CASSSLSGAKTQYF. The CDR3 region has the DNA TGTGCCAGCAGCTCACTCTCGGGTGCGAAGACCCAGTACTTC.

J is TRBJ1-1 and V is TRBV4-3; 7 bases are shared with TRBD1. Looked up from germline, CDR1 is LGHNA and CDR2 is YSLEER. The CDR3 is made up of 14 amino acids. The ends lost 3 bases at V and 4 bases at J; junction bases unmatched: 5. The CDR3 spells CASSQRQGGTEAFF. CDR3 nucleotides: TGCGCCAGCAGCCAGCGACAGGGAGGCACTGAAGCTTTCTTT.

This clonotype was counted many times. This chain connects TRBV18 to TRBJ1-2; D ambiguous. With 4 bases removed from V and 4 bases from J, the gap between germline ends came to 19 bases. Germline V gene sequence: CDR1 KGHSH, CDR2 LQKENI. The CDR3 length is 16 residues. Here the CDR3 reads CASSQGSGGNLYGYTF. The CDR3 nucleotides are TGTGCCAGCTCACAAGGAAGCGGCGGTAATCTCTATGGCTACACCTTC.

In this sample, this clonotype turned up many times. This rearrangement joins TRBV5-1 to TRBJ1-6; TRBD1 matches 7 bases. Germline CDR1 reads SGHRS; CDR2 reads YFSETQ. The CDR3 totals 15 residues. The junction had 4 bases not matched to a gene; V was cut back by 4 bases and J by 3 bases. The CDR3 sequence is CASSPGDSYNSPLHF. In DNA, the CDR3 is TGCGCCAGCAGCCCCGGGGACAGCTATAATTCACCCCTCCACTTT.

The V and J genes are TRBV5-6 and TRBJ2-5; 9 nucleotides line up with TRBD1. The CDR3 loop spans 15 amino acids. With 1 base clipped from V and 5 bases from J, the junction kept 6 bases outside the gene matches. Germline CDR1 reads SGHDT; CDR2 reads YYEEEE. The CDR3 bases are TGTGCCAGCAGCTTGCGGACAGGGGCTGGGGAGACCCAGTACTTC. Its translation is CASSLRTGAGETQYF. The full variable domain, its missing parts supplied by reference TRBV5-6 and TRBJ2-5, is DAGVTQSPTHLIKTRGQQVTLRCSPKSGHDTVSWYQQALGQGPQFIFQYYEEEERQRGNFPDRFSGHQFPNYSSELNVNALLLGDSALYLCASSLRTGAGETQYFGPGTRLLVL.

This clonotype appeared many times. The chain is built from TRBV27 and TRBJ2-1, with 8 bases matching TRBD1. Germline loops: CDR1 MNHEY, CDR2 SMNVEV (reference sequence). This CDR3 has 16 residues. The junction had 11 bases not matched to a gene; V was cut back by 4 bases and J by 6 bases. CDR3 sequence: CASSSLGQGGFNEQFF. Written as DNA, the CDR3 is TGTGCCAGCAGTTCCCTAGGACAGGGTGGGTTCAATGAGCAGTTCTTC.